The sequence of this T cell receptor beta chain was determined in a study of blood T cell repertoires in COVID-19. The CDR3 consists of 14 residues. The germline CDR1 and CDR2 sequences are SNHLY and FYNNEI. Trimming stripped 3 bases from V and 7 bases from J, with 15 bases between. The data were produced by immunoSEQ multiplex PCR, yet TCRdb's version contains in-frame clones alone and is incomplete. This sample has just under 250,000 clones; approximately 86% occur once, and the top ten carry over 3%. The TCR comes from a woman in her 30s who had recovered from COVID-19. The sample consisted of peripheral blood. The chain couples TRBV2 to TRBJ2-5; the D gene is possibly TRBD1 (7 bases). DNA of the CDR3: TGTGCCAGCAGTGATCGACAGGGAGGTGGGACCCAGTACTTC. It is translated as CASSDRQGGGTQYF.